These 12 T cell receptor beta chains share one sample of origin, sequenced in a study of cytomegalovirus exposure and HLA in healthy donors. Primers for the PCR totalled 60 Vbeta and 13 Jbeta. TCRdb keeps only in-frame clones here, not all; method: immunoSEQ multiplex PCR. The data hold 200,000 to 250,000 clones, with around 80% observed a single time. The sample taken for sequencing was PBMCs. All receptors derive from a man aged 35 to 55 in good health and CMV-seronegative.

The rearrangement uses TRBV2 and TRBJ1-1; D is unresolved. Trimming took off 4 bases at V and 1 base at J, with 7 bases between the two ends. This CDR3 is built from 13 residues. CDR1 is SNHLY and CDR2 is FYNNEI in the germline V gene. The CDR3 nucleotides are TGTGCCAGCAGTGCCGCGGCGAACACTGAAGCTTTCTTT. It translates to CASSAAANTEAFF.

This clone was detected a few times. This rearrangement joins TRBV6-5 to TRBJ2-7, with a possible D match to TRBD1 (6 bases). The germline gives CDR1 MNHEY, CDR2 SVGAGI. CDR3 size: 16 residues. Trimming shortened V by 4 bases and J by 2 bases, and 18 bases separated the two germline ends. The CDR3 region has the DNA TGTGCCAGCAGTTCCAACTACGGGGACAAACCCTACGAGCAGTACTTC. Protein product: CASSSNYGDKPYEQYF.

The chain links TRBV6-4 to TRBJ1-1; 7 positions match TRBD1. V shed 6 bases and J 5 bases; nucleotides not matched to a gene: 6. There are 13 residues in the CDR3. Germline CDR1 MRHNA, CDR2 SNTAGT. The CDR3 spells CASRTGWGTEAFF. Here the CDR3 DNA reads TGTGCCAGCAGGACAGGGTGGGGGACTGAAGCTTTCTTT.

The chain employs TRBV5-5 and TRBJ1-5, with D unclear. The CDR3 length is 13 residues. Per germline, CDR1 SGHKS and CDR2 YYEKEE (reference sequence). V lost 0 bases to trimming and J lost 4 bases, with 5 bases between them. DNA for the CDR3: TGTGCCAGCAGCTTGGTGCTAAATCAGCCCCAGCATTTT. Its protein is CASSLVLNQPQHF. The full variable domain, completed using reference TRBV5-5 and TRBJ1-5, is DAGVTQSPTHLIKTRGQQVTLRCSPISGHKSVSWYQQVLGQGPQFIFQYYEKEERGRGNFPDRFSARQFPNYSSELNVNALLLGDSALYLCASSLVLNQPQHFGDGTRLSIL.

This clone was recorded once. This rearrangement joins TRBV7-8 to TRBJ1-3; D is unresolved. The CDR3 extends over 15 amino acids. The V end was cut by 5 bases, the J end by 0 bases, with 11 bases between. Germline V gene data show CDR1 as SGHVS and CDR2 as FQNEAQ. In DNA form, the CDR3 reads TGTGCCAGCAGCCCAGGCACCAGCTCTGGAAACACCATATATTTT. Translated: CASSPGTSSGNTIYF.

The J gene is TRBJ2-1, the V gene TRBV12-1; the table calls TRBD2, which could not be checked here. TRBV12-1 is assigned pseudogene status. CDR3 size: 16 residues. The chain's CDR3 is CASSRNSGTSANEQFF. As DNA, the CDR3 is TGTGCCAGCAGTCGCAACTCCGGGACTAGCGCCAATGAGCAGTTCTTC.

The chain is built from TRBV30 and TRBJ2-3; 8 positions agree with TRBD1. Germline V gene data show CDR1 as GTSNPN and CDR2 as SVGIG (reference sequence). The V and J ends lost 8 bases and 4 bases, in that order; junction bases with no gene match: 11. CDR3 length equals 14 residues. The CDR3 is CAGHPDRVSDTQYF. The CDR3 region has the DNA TGTGCCGGCCACCCGGACAGGGTTTCAGATACGCAGTATTTT.

This clone was counted only a few times. The V and J genes are TRBV29-1 and TRBJ1-1, with 7 bases that match TRBD1. Trimming took 7 bases from V and 8 from J; bases not matched to a gene: 7. Germline V CDR1 and CDR2: SQVTM, ANQGSEA. This CDR3 is built from 11 residues. As DNA, the CDR3 is TGCAGCGCTGGAGACAGGGCGGAAGCTTTCTTT. It specifies CSAGDRAEAFF. The whole variable domain, remainder taken from reference TRBV29-1 and TRBJ1-1, is SAVISQKPSRDICQRGTSLTIQCQVDSQVTMMFWYRQQPGQSLTLIATANQGSEATYESGFVIDKFPISRPNLTFSTLTVSNMSPEDSSIYLCSAGDRAEAFFGQGTRLTVV.

V usage is TRBV27 and J usage is TRBJ2-1; D gene unclear. The CDR3 has 12 amino acids. Trimming removed 5 bases at V and 10 bases at J, with 12 bases between. Germline CDR1 reads MNHEY; CDR2 reads SMNVEV (reference sequence). In DNA form, the CDR3 reads TGTGCCAGCAGTGGCGCATTGGGCGAGCAGTTCTTC. This encodes CASSGALGEQFF.

This clone was seen a handful of times. This chain links TRBV19 with TRBJ1-6; D is unresolved. Per the germline V gene, CDR1 is LNHDA and CDR2 is SQIVND (reference sequence). The V end was cut by 4 bases, the J end by 7 bases, with 5 bases between. The CDR3 extends over 12 amino acids. CDR3 bases: TGTGCCAGTAGTAGGGCCAATTCACCCCTCCACTTT. Its protein is CASSRANSPLHF. Variable domain in full (rest from reference TRBV19 and TRBJ1-6): DGGITQSPKYLFRKEGQNVTLSCEQNLNHDAMYWYRQDPGQGLRLIYYSQIVNDFQKGDIAEGYSVSREKKESFPLTVTSAQKNPTAFYLCASSRANSPLHFGNGTRLTVT.

The V call is TRBV19, the J call TRBJ1-4; D perhaps matches TRBD1 (6 bases). The CDR3 loop spans 14 amino acids. Trimming removed 3 bases from V and 8 bases from J, with 13 bases in between. CDR1 and CDR2 (germline): LNHDA, SQIVND (reference sequence). The DNA for the CDR3 is TGTGCCAGTAGTATCCCGGGACATCCGGAAAAACTGTTTTTT. It encodes CASSIPGHPEKLFF. Using reference TRBV19 and TRBJ1-4 for the parts outside the CDR3, the full variable domain is DGGITQSPKYLFRKEGQNVTLSCEQNLNHDAMYWYRQDPGQGLRLIYYSQIVNDFQKGDIAEGYSVSREKKESFPLTVTSAQKNPTAFYLCASSIPGHPEKLFFGSGTQLSVL.

The V call is TRBV5-4, the J call TRBJ2-1, with 9 bases identical to TRBD1. Germline lookup yields CDR1 SGHNT and CDR2 YYREEE (reference sequence). The J segment lost 6 bases and the V segment lost 3 bases, leaving 4 bases of the junction unmatched. The CDR3 totals 14 residues. CDR3 DNA sequence: TGTGCCAGCAGCTCAAGACAGGGGGTCAATGAGCAGTTCTTC. It is translated as CASSSRQGVNEQFF. The full variable domain, completed using reference TRBV5-4 and TRBJ2-1, is ETGVTQSPTHLIKTRGQQVTLRCSSQSGHNTVSWYQQALGQGPQFIFQYYREEENGRGNFPPRFSGLQFPNYSSELNVNALELDDSALYLCASSSRQGVNEQFFGPGTRLTVL.